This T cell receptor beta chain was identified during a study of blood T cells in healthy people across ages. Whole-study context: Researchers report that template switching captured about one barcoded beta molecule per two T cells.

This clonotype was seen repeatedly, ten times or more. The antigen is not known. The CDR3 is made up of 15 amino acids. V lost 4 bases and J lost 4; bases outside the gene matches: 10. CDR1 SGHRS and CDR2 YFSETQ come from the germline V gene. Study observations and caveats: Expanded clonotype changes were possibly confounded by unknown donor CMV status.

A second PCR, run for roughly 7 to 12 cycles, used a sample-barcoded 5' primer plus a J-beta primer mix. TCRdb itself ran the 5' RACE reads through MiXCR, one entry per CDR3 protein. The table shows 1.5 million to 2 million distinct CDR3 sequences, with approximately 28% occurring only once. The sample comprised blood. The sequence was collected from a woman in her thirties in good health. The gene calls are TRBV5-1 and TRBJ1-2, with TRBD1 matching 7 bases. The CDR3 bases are TGCGCCAGCAGCCCGGAGGGGACAGAGGGCTATGGCTACACCTTC. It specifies CASSPEGTEGYGYTF.